This is a list of T cell receptor beta chains from one sample in a study of blood T cell repertoires in COVID-19. Produced via immunoSEQ multiplex PCR; TCRdb's table is partial and in-frame only. The repertoire holds hundreds of thousands of clones, with roughly 83% as singletons. Sequenced material: peripheral blood. The receptors were gathered from a woman aged 50 to 60 with acute or convalescent COVID-19. Each CDR3 is given with its conserved first and last residue. D genes are given only for firm matches. Size is omitted from some rows. Given values are once, few, many or a class for expanded clones.

d_call,v_call,j_call,clone_size,cdr3_aa,cdr3_nt
.,TRBV5-4,TRBJ1-1,.,CASSLDAGNTEAFF,TGTGCCAGCAGCTTGGATGCCGGGAACACTGAAGCTTTCTTT
TRBD1,TRBV14,TRBJ1-2,few,CASSQGAGGGYGYTF,TGTGCCAGCAGCCAAGGTGCAGGGGGCGGCTATGGCTACACCTTC
.,TRBV28,TRBJ1-1,.,CASSSDARRNTEAFF,TGTGCCAGCAGTTCCGATGCGAGGCGGAACACTGAAGCTTTCTTT
.,TRBV7-9,TRBJ1-3,.,CASSLAGDSGNTIYF,TGTGCCAGCAGCTTGGCAGGGGACTCTGGAAACACCATATATTTT
.,TRBV10-3,TRBJ1-5,once,CAISADYPSNQPQHF,TGTGCCATCAGTGCAGACTATCCTAGCAATCAGCCCCAGCATTTT
TRBD1,TRBV29-1,TRBJ1-5,.,CSVGQGGQPQHF,TGCAGCGTAGGACAGGGCGGTCAGCCCCAGCATTTT
.,TRBV6-5,TRBJ2-7,.,CASSRSQGPYEQYF,TGTGCCAGCAGTCGCTCGCAGGGTCCCTACGAGCAGTACTTC
.,TRBV10-1,TRBJ2-6,.,CASSVGFSSGANVLTF,TGCGCCAGCAGTGTGGGCTTTAGCTCTGGGGCCAACGTCCTGACTTTC
.,TRBV3-1/TRBV3-2,TRBJ2-2,many,CASGGTNTGELFF,TGTGCCAGCGGGGGGACGAACACCGGGGAGCTGTTTTTT
TRBD2,TRBV27,TRBJ2-1,.,CASSGRADEQFF,TGTGCCAGTAGCGGGAGGGCCGATGAGCAGTTCTTC
TRBD1,TRBV5-1,TRBJ2-7,few,CASCFSTGSREQYF,TGCGCCAGCTGTTTTTCGACAGGGAGCAGGGAGCAGTACTTC